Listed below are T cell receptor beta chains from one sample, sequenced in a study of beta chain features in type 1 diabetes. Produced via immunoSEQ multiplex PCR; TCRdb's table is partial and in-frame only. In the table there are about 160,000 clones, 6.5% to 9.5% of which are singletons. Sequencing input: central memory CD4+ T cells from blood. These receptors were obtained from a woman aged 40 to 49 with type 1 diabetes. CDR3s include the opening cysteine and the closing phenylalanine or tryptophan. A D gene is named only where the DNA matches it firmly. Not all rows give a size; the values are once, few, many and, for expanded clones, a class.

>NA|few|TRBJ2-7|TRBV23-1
TGCGCCAGCAGTGGAATCGGAGCCGACGGCGAGCAGTACTTC
CASSGIGADGEQYF
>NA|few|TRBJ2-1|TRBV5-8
TGTGCCAGCAGCTTGGGACTCAGCTCCTACAATGAGCAGTTCTTC
CASSLGLSSYNEQFF
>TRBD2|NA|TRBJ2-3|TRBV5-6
TGTGCCAGCAGCTTCGGGGGGTTAGCAGATACGCAGTATTTT
CASSFGGLADTQYF
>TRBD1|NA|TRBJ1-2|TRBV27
TGTGCCAGCAGAGGGACAGGCCCATACGGCTACACCTTC
CASRGTGPYGYTF
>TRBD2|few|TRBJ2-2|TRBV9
TGTGCCAGCAACAAAGGACTAGCGGGGAACACCGGGGAGCTGTTTTTT
CASNKGLAGNTGELFF
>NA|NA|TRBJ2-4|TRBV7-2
TGTGCCAGCAGCTTATGGACTGGGGACATTCAGTACTTC
CASSLWTGDIQYF
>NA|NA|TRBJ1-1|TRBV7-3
TGTGCCAGCAGCGCCGACAGGCTGGAGAACACTGAAGCTTTCTTT
CASSADRLENTEAFF
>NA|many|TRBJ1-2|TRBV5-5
TGTGCCAGCAGCTTGGAAGCGGGGGGCCTGGGCTACACCTTC
CASSLEAGGLGYTF
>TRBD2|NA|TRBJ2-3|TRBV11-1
TGTGCCAGCAGCTTACAGACTAGCGGGGGCACAGATACGCAGTATTTT
CASSLQTSGGTDTQYF
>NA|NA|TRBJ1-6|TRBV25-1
TGTGCCAGCAGTGCGGCAGGCTATAATTCACCCCTCCACTTT
CASSAAGYNSPLHF
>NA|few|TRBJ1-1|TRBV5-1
TGCGCCAGCAGCTTGGGGGATGAGGGCACTGAAGCTTTCTTT
CASSLGDEGTEAFF
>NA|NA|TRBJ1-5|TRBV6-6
TGTGCCAGCACCTCCTATAGTGATCAGCCCCAGCATTTT
CASTSYSDQPQHF
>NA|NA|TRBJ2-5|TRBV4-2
TGTGCCAGCAGCCAAGGACTATCCGGGACCCAGTACTTC
CASSQGLSGTQYF
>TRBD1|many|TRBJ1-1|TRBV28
TGTGCCAGCAGTTCGACAGGGCGTGAAGCTTTCTTT
CASSSTGREAFF
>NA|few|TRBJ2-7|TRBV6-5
TGTGCCAGCAGGAAGCGCGGAGATGCCTACGAGCAGTACTTC
CASRKRGDAYEQYF
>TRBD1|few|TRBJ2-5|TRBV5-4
TGTGCCAGCAGCTTAGGGGGGACAGGCCAAGAGACCCAGTACTTC
CASSLGGTGQETQYF